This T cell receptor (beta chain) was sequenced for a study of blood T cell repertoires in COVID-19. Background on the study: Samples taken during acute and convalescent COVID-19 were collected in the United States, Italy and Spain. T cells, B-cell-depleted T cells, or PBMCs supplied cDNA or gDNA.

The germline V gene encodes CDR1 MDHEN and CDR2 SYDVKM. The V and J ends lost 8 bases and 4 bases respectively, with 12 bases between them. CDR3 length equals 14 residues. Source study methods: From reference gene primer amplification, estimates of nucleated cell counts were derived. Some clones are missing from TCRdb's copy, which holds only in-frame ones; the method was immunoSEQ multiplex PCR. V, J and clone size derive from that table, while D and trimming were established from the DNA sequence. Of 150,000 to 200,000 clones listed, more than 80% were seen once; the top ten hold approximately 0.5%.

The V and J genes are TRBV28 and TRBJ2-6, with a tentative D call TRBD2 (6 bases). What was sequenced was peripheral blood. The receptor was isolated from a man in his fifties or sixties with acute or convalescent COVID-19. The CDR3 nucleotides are TGTGCCAGCTACAGGACTACGGGGGCCAACGTCCTGACTTTC. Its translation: CASYRTTGANVLTF.